The TCR beta chain described here comes from a study of T-cell memory formation after mild COVID-19. TCRdb redid the calling of the 5' RACE reads with MiXCR, one entry per CDR3 protein. The sample holds 40,000 to 60,000 distinct CDR3 sequences, roughly a quarter seen once. Per the germline V gene, CDR1 is SGHVS and CDR2 is FQNEAQ. The CDR3 totals 16 residues. The ends lost 4 bases at V and 4 bases at J; junction bases unmatched: 10. The TCR was taken from a man aged 18 to 30 who had mild COVID-19 (a few samples of this study predate the infection). Cell type and time point are not known. The V call is TRBV7-8, the J call TRBJ2-7, with 10 bases matching TRBD1. Sequences were obtained from PBMCs or a T cell subset sorted from them (not recorded which). The CDR3 bases are TGTGCCAGCAGCTGGGACACCGGGACAGGGGTTTACGAGCAGTACGTC. Its translation is CASSWDTGTGVYEQYV.